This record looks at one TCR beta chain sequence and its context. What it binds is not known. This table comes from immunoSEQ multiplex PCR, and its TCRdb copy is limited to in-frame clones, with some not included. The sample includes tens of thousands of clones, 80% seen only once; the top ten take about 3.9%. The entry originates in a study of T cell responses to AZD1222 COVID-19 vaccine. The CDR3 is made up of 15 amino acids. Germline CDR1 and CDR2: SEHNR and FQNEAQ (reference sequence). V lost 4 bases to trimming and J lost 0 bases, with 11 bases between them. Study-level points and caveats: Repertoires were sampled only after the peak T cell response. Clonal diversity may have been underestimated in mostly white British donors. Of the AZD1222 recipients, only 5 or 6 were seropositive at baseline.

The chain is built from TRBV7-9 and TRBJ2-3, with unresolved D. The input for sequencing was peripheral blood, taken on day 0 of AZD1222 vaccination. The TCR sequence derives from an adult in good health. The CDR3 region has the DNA TGTGCCAGCAGCTCAACACTTTCTAGCACAGATACGCAGTATTTT. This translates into CASSSTLSSTDTQYF.